This entry lists 7 T cell receptor beta chains sequenced from one sample in a study of T cells in Graves' hyperthyroidism and ophthalmopathy. Amplified regions were TCR beta CDR3 sequences from RNA transcripts. An initial round of RT-PCR targeting the TCR CDR3 relied on the HTBI primer set. MiXCR, applied by TCRdb to the multiplex PCR reads, yields one record per CDR3 protein. Here the sample spans 500,000 to 650,000 distinct CDR3 sequences, roughly 15% being singletons. The sample comprised blood. The receptor set was obtained from a woman in her forties or fifties with Graves' ophthalmopathy.

This clonotype was found a few times. V gene TRBV29-1 combines with J gene TRBJ2-7; D is possibly TRBD2 (5 bases). Germline CDR1 reads SQVTM; CDR2 reads ANQGSEA. The V gene lost 5 bases and the J gene lost 0 bases, with 8 bases spanning the gap. CDR3 length: 12 residues. In DNA, the CDR3 is TGCAGCGTTTTACTAGGCTCCTACGAGCAGTACTTC. It codes for CSVLLGSYEQYF.

The chain uses TRBV5-6 and TRBJ2-7; TRBD1 or TRBD2 may be the D gene (5 bases each). Between the trimmed V and J ends, which lost 0 bases and 0 bases, there was a span of 16 bases. This CDR3 contains 17 residues. The germline V gene has CDR1 SGHDT and CDR2 YYEEEE. The CDR3 region is CASSLVLRGVDSYEQYF. As DNA, the CDR3 is TGTGCCAGCAGCTTGGTCCTCCGAGGGGTAGACTCCTACGAGCAGTACTTC. The whole variable domain, remainder taken from reference TRBV5-6 and TRBJ2-7, is DAGVTQSPTHLIKTRGQQVTLRCSPKSGHDTVSWYQQALGQGPQFIFQYYEEEERQRGNFPDRFSGHQFPNYSSELNVNALLLGDSALYLCASSLVLRGVDSYEQYFGPGTRLTVT.

The table lists this clonotype with many counts. The chain employs TRBV20-1 and TRBJ2-2; 8 bases match TRBD2. Germline CDR1 is DFQATT and CDR2 is SNEGSKA (reference sequence). V gave up 1 base and J gave up 6 bases; unmatched junction bases: 7. The CDR3 totals 15 residues. CDR3 sequence: CSARGSGSRAGELFF. For the CDR3, the DNA is TGCAGTGCTAGAGGGAGCGGGAGTCGTGCCGGGGAGCTGTTTTTT.

This clonotype showed up many times. V gene TRBV11-3 combines with J gene TRBJ2-1, with TRBD1 identical over 7 bases. V lost 0 bases and J lost 5; bases outside the gene matches: 10. Germline loops: CDR1 SGHNT, CDR2 YENEEA. CDR3 length equals 17 residues. CDR3 loop: CASSLDQLGTENNEQFF. For the CDR3, the DNA is TGTGCCAGCAGCTTAGATCAGCTTGGGACAGAGAACAATGAGCAGTTCTTC.

This clonotype was seen ten or more times. The chain has TRBV30 and TRBJ2-6; D is undetermined. Germline CDR1 GTSNPN, CDR2 SVGIG (reference sequence). CDR3 length: 13 amino acids. V lost 1 base to trimming and J lost 6 bases, with 7 bases between them. As DNA, the CDR3 is TGTGCCTGGAGTGCCCATGTGGCCAACGTCCTGACTTTC. Translating gives CAWSAHVANVLTF.

At least ten counts were recorded for this clonotype. The rearrangement joins TRBV27 to TRBJ1-5; D is possibly TRBD1 (5 bases). V lost 9 bases, J lost 9 bases, and 21 bases lay in between. The CDR3 extends over 14 amino acids. Germline V gene sequence: CDR1 MNHEY, CDR2 SMNVEV (reference sequence). Here the CDR3 DNA reads TGTGCCAGGACACCCCAGGGTTTTGTACTGCCCCAGCATTTT. Amino acid sequence: CARTPQGFVLPQHF.

About this clonotype itself: This may arise from a read error, as a much more abundant clone is one base away. The genes are TRBV15 and TRBJ1-1; 7 bases agree with TRBD1. The ends lost 8 bases at V and 6 bases at J; junction bases unmatched: 15. Germline V gives CDR1 LNHNV, CDR2 YYDKDF (reference sequence). This CDR3 has 15 amino acids. The CDR3: CATSQPGTVDAEAFF. The CDR3 region has the DNA TGTGCCACCTCCCAACCCGGGACAGTGGACGCTGAAGCTTTCTTT.